This is a list of T cell receptor beta chains from one sample in a study of blood T cell repertoires in COVID-19. Generated by immunoSEQ multiplex PCR, the TCRdb table keeps only in-frame clones and is missing some. This sample has 330,000 or so clones, with about 89% found just once. Sequenced input: PBMCs or T cells enriched from blood (not recorded which). The receptors originated from a man aged 40-49 years in a cohort exposed to, infected with or recovered from COVID-19 (not recorded which). The CDR3 runs from the conserved cysteine through the conserved F or W. D genes are given only for firm matches. Clone size appears in some rows only: once, few, many, or a class for an expanded clone.

D: .
size: .
J: TRBJ1-6
V: TRBV6-5
DNA: TGTGCCAGCAACCCTACAGGGAGCAATTCACCCCTCCACTTT
CDR3: CASNPTGSNSPLHF

D: TRBD2
size: .
J: TRBJ2-7
V: TRBV5-8
DNA: TGTGCCAGCCCCCGGGGGGGTAGGTACGAGCAGTACTTC
CDR3: CASPRGGRYEQYF

D: .
size: .
J: TRBJ2-1
V: TRBV5-6
DNA: TGTGCCAGCAGCTCGGACTGGTATGAGCAGTTCTTC
CDR3: CASSSDWYEQFF

D: TRBD1
size: .
J: TRBJ1-2
V: TRBV11-2
DNA: TGTGCCAGCAGCTTAGGGGACAGTCGTTATGGCTACACCTTC
CDR3: CASSLGDSRYGYTF

D: .
size: .
J: TRBJ1-1
V: TRBV7-3
DNA: TGTGCCAGCAGCTTATCGGGGAGGACTGAAGCTTTCTTT
CDR3: CASSLSGRTEAFF

D: .
size: .
J: TRBJ1-2
V: TRBV7-9
DNA: TGTGCCAGCAGCCCGACAGGAAACTATGGCTACACCTTC
CDR3: CASSPTGNYGYTF

D: TRBD2
size: .
J: TRBJ2-7
V: TRBV30
DNA: TGTGCCTGGAGTACCGGGACTAGCCGCGAGCAGTACTTC
CDR3: CAWSTGTSREQYF

D: TRBD2
size: .
J: TRBJ2-4
V: TRBV4-1
DNA: TGCGCCAGCAGCCAAGATAGCGGGAGGGCTGACAAAAACATTCAGTACTTC
CDR3: CASSQDSGRADKNIQYF

D: TRBD2
size: once
J: TRBJ2-3
V: TRBV5-1
DNA: TGCGCCAGCGGACTAGCGGGGTACACAGATACGCAGTATTTT
CDR3: CASGLAGYTDTQYF

D: TRBD1
size: few
J: TRBJ1-5
V: TRBV5-8
DNA: TGTGCCAGCAGCTTGGTGGGACAGGGCTTAGGACAGCCCCAGCATTTT
CDR3: CASSLVGQGLGQPQHF

D: TRBD1
size: .
J: TRBJ1-1
V: TRBV27
DNA: TGTGCCAGCAGTCCAGGGACAGGCACTGAAGCTTTCTTT
CDR3: CASSPGTGTEAFF

D: .
size: .
J: TRBJ1-4
V: TRBV24-1
DNA: TGTGCCACCAGTGATCCTTATGCAACTAATGAAAAACTGTTTTTT
CDR3: CATSDPYATNEKLFF

D: TRBD1
size: .
J: TRBJ1-2
V: TRBV5-1
DNA: TGCGCCAGCAGCCCCGGGGGGGGACAGCTTCCCTATACCTTC
CDR3: CASSPGGGQLPYTF

D: .
size: many
J: TRBJ2-1
V: TRBV15
DNA: TGTGCCACCAGCAGAGAGGGTGGGGAGTACAATGAGCAGTTCTTC
CDR3: CATSREGGEYNEQFF

D: .
size: few
J: TRBJ1-6
V: TRBV30
DNA: TGTGCCTGTTCCAGGGCTTCTTCACCCCTCCACTTT
CDR3: CACSRASSPLHF

D: .
size: .
J: TRBJ2-5
V: TRBV6-5
DNA: TGTGCCAGCAGCTATAAACAGGGCTTTGAGACCCAGTACTTC
CDR3: CASSYKQGFETQYF

D: TRBD1
size: .
J: TRBJ2-2
V: TRBV2
DNA: TGTGCCAGCAGTGAGGGGGCAGGGGGTGCCGTCACCGGGGAGCTGTTTTTT
CDR3: CASSEGAGGAVTGELFF

D: .
size: .
J: TRBJ1-2
V: TRBV6-4
DNA: TGTGCCAGCAGAGCCTCGGGAGGCGATGGCTACACCTTC
CDR3: CASRASGGDGYTF

D: TRBD1
size: .
J: TRBJ2-7
V: TRBV7-2
DNA: TGTGCCAGCAGCTTAGATTTGACAGGGGTGGGCTACGAGCAGTACTTC
CDR3: CASSLDLTGVGYEQYF

D: TRBD2
size: once
J: TRBJ2-3
V: TRBV5-1
DNA: TGCGCCAGCAGCACGGGACTAGCGGGAGCCGTAGATACGCAGTATTTT
CDR3: CASSTGLAGAVDTQYF

D: .
size: .
J: TRBJ2-7
V: TRBV10-3
DNA: TGTGCCATCAGTGCGGGACAAAGCTCCTACGAGCAGTACTTC
CDR3: CAISAGQSSYEQYF

D: TRBD2
size: .
J: TRBJ2-3
V: TRBV29-1
DNA: TGCAGCGTCGCGGGGGGTCTAGCGGGAGCCCCTAGCACAGATACGCAGTATTTT
CDR3: CSVAGGLAGAPSTDTQYF

D: .
size: .
J: TRBJ2-1
V: TRBV14
DNA: TGTGCCAGCAGCCAAGGTGGGGGGAGAGGGAATGAGCAGTTCTTC
CDR3: CASSQGGGRGNEQFF

D: TRBD1
size: .
J: TRBJ1-3
V: TRBV5-8
DNA: TGTGCCAGCAGTCCCCCGGGACAGGGAAACACCATATATTTT
CDR3: CASSPPGQGNTIYF

D: .
size: .
J: TRBJ1-3
V: TRBV5-1
DNA: TGCGCCAGCTCGTATGGGGAGGTGAATGGAAACACCATATATTTT
CDR3: CASSYGEVNGNTIYF

D: TRBD1
size: .
J: TRBJ1-4
V: TRBV19
DNA: TGTGCCAGTAGTACGGGACAGGGTTTATTGAGGGAAAAACTGTTTTTT
CDR3: CASSTGQGLLREKLFF

D: .
size: .
J: TRBJ1-2
V: TRBV30
DNA: TGTGCCTGGAGTGATCCGGGGGGCTCCAACTATGGCTACACCTTC
CDR3: CAWSDPGGSNYGYTF

D: TRBD1
size: .
J: TRBJ1-6
V: TRBV5-1
DNA: TGCGCCAGCAGCTCCGGACAGGGAGCAAATTCACCCCTCCACTTT
CDR3: CASSSGQGANSPLHF

D: .
size: .
J: TRBJ1-1
V: TRBV5-1
DNA: TGCGCCAGCAGCTTGGAGCAGGTTCCTACTGAAGCTTTCTTT
CDR3: CASSLEQVPTEAFF

D: TRBD2
size: .
J: TRBJ2-7
V: TRBV5-1
DNA: TGCGCCAGCAGCTTACCGGGACTAGCGGGAGGGCCGTCCTACGAGCAGTACTTC
CDR3: CASSLPGLAGGPSYEQYF

D: .
size: .
J: TRBJ2-7
V: TRBV2
DNA: TGTGCCAGCAGTGAGGGGGGAAATATGTCCGAGCAGTACTTC
CDR3: CASSEGGNMSEQYF

D: .
size: .
J: TRBJ1-1
V: TRBV7-9
DNA: TGTGCCAGCAGCTCAGGGTCGGAGAACACTGAAGCTTTCTTT
CDR3: CASSSGSENTEAFF

D: .
size: .
J: TRBJ1-1
V: TRBV18
DNA: TGTGCCAGCTCATCGCTTTTCGGACAGCTCCCGAACACTGAAGCTTTCTTT
CDR3: CASSSLFGQLPNTEAFF

D: .
size: once
J: TRBJ1-5
V: TRBV19
DNA: TGTGCCAGTAGTATGGGGCAGAAAAATCAGCCCCAGCATTTT
CDR3: CASSMGQKNQPQHF

D: .
size: .
J: TRBJ2-5
V: TRBV15
DNA: TGTGCCACCAGCAGAGATCTAGTAGCCGGTGAGACCCAGTACTTC
CDR3: CATSRDLVAGETQYF

D: .
size: .
J: TRBJ1-1
V: TRBV5-1
DNA: TGCGCCAGCAGCTCCAAACAGGGTACGAACACTGAAGCTTTCTTT
CDR3: CASSSKQGTNTEAFF

D: TRBD1
size: .
J: TRBJ2-7
V: TRBV6-5
DNA: TGTGCCAGCAGTTACACGACAGGGTTAGCTTACGAGCAGTACTTC
CDR3: CASSYTTGLAYEQYF